This is a list of T cell receptor beta chains from one sample in a study of CD8 T cells in ankylosing spondylitis. TCRdb reprocessed the 5' RACE reads with MiXCR, giving one entry per CDR3 protein. The sample includes some 130,000 distinct CDR3 sequences, 12% to 15% seen only once; the top ten take around 3%. Sequenced sample: blood, either unsorted or a sorted T cell fraction (not recorded which). Every receptor here comes from a female donor with ankylosing spondylitis or in good health (not recorded which). The CDR3 runs from the conserved cysteine through the conserved F or W. Each record gives: CDR3 length, V gene, CDR3 protein.

15	TRBV12-3/TRBV12-4	CASSQQGAQSSEAFF
12	TRBV29-1	CSAGTGGETQYF
16	TRBV7-2	CASSLIYVGGGYEQYF
12	TRBV5-1	CASRFSNTEAFF
15	TRBV12-3/TRBV12-4	CASRAGTELNSPLHF
16	TRBV20-1	CSARRDSGQGAAPQHF
13	TRBV20-1	CSAYRVGNTEAFF
18	TRBV20-1	CSASPHPLAGGRTDTQYF
16	TRBV5-1	CASTLGGGAYQETQYF
15	TRBV7-7	CASSLDGTSVNEQFF
19	TRBV21-1	CASSKVHRDCDSTQETQYF
14	TRBV29-1	CSVAGLLSSYEQYF
17	TRBV7-8	CASSLVWSEGPGDTQYF
14	TRBV27	CASSRGLAYYEQYF
13	TRBV12-3/TRBV12-4	CASRRALGETQYF
16	TRBV7-9	CASSSTGGGTYNEQFF
12	TRBV7-8	CTSSLGGPGQYF
16	TRBV12-3/TRBV12-4	CASSEETSGNTGELFF
15	TRBV5-1	CASSLNTGAGGELFF
14	TRBV12-3/TRBV12-4	CASRKAVMNTEAFF
15	TRBV9	CASSDSGTGNTEAFF
12	TRBV12-3/TRBV12-4	CASSRAVNEQFF